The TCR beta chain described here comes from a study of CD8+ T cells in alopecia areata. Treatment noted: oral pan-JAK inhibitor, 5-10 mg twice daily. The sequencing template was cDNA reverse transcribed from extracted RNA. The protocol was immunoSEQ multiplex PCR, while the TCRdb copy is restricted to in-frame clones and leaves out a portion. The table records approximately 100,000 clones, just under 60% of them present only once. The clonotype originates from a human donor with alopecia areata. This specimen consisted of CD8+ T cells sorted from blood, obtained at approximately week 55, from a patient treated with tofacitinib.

CDR3 in DNA: TGTGCCAGCGGCTCAGGACTGACCTACAATGAGCAGTTCTTC. The encoded protein is CASGSGLTYNEQFF. The chain couples TRBV2 to TRBJ2-1, with a possible D match to TRBD2 (5 bases). The CDR3 extends over 14 amino acids. CDR1 and CDR2 from the germline V gene are SNHLY and FYNNEI. The ends were cut back, 8 bases at V and 2 bases at J, with 13 bases in the middle.